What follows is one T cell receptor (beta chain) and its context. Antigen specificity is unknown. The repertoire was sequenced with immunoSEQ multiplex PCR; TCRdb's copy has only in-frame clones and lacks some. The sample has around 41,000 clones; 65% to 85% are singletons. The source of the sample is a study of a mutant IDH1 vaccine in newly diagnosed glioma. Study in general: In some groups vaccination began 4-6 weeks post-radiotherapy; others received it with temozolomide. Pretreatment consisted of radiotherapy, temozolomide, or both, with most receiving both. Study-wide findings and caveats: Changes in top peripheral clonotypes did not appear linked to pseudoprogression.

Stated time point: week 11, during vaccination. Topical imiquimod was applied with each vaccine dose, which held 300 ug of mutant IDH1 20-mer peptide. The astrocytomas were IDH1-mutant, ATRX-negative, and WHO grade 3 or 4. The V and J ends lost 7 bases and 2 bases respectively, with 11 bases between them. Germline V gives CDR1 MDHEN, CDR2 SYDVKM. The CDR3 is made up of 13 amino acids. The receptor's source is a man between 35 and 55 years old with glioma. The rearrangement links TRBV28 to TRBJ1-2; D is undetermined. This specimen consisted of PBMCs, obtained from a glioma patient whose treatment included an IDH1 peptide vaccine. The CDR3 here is CASTILGNYGYTF. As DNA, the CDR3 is TGTGCCAGCACCATCCTGGGGAACTATGGCTACACCTTC.